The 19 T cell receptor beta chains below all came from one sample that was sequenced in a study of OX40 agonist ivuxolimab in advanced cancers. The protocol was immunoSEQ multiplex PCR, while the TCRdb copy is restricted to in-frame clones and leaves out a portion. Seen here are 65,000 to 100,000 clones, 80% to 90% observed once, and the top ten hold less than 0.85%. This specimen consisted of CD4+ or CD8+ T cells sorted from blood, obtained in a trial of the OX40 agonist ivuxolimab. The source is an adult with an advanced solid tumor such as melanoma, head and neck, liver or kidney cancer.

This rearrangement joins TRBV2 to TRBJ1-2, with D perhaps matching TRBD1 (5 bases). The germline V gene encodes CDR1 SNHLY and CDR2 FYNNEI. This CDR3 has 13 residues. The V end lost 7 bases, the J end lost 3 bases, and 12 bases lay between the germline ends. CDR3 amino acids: CASIQGIDYGYTF. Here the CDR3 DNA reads TGTGCCAGCATTCAGGGAATTGACTATGGCTACACCTTC.

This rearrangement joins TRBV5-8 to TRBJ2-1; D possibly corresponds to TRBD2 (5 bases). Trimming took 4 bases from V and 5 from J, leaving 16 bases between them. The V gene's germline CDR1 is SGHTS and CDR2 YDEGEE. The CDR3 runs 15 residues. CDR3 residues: CASSRGSGPNNEQFF. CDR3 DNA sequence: TGTGCCAGCAGCCGAGGCAGCGGTCCAAACAATGAGCAGTTCTTC. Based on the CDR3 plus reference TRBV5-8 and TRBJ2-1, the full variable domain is EAGVTQSPTHLIKTRGQQATLRCSPISGHTSVYWYQQALGLGLQFLLWYDEGEERNRGNFPPRFSGRQFPNYSSELNVNALELEDSALYLCASSRGSGPNNEQFFGPGTRLTVL.

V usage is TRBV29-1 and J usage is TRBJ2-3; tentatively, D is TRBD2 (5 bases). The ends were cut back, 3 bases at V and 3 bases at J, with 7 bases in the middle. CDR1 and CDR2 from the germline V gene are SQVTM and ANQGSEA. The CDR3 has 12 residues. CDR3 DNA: TGCAGCGTTGATCGGGGTACAGATACGCAGTATTTT. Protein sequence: CSVDRGTDTQYF.

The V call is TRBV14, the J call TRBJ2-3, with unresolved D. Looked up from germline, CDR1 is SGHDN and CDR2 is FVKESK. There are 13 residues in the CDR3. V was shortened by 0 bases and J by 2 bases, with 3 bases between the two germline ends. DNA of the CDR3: TGTGCCAGCAGCCAAGAGCTCACAGATACGCAGTATTTT. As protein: CASSQELTDTQYF.

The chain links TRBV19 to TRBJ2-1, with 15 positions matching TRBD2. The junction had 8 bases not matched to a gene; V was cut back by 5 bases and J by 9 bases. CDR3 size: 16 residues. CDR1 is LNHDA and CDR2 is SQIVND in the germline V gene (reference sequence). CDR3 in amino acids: CASSAWTSGRASEQFF. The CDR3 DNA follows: TGTGCCAGTAGTGCTTGGACTAGCGGGAGGGCCAGTGAGCAGTTCTTC.

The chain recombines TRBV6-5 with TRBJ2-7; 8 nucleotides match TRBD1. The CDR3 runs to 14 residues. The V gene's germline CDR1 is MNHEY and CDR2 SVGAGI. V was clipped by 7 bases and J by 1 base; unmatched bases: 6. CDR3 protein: CASMGTGESYEQYF. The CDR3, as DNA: TGTGCCAGCATGGGGACAGGCGAATCCTACGAGCAGTACTTC.

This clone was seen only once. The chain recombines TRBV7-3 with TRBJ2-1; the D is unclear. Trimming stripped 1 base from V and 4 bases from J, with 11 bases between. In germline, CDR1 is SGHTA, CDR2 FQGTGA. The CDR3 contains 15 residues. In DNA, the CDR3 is TGTGCCAGCAGCTTAAATTCCCAGAGATACAATGAGCAGTTCTTC. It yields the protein CASSLNSQRYNEQFF.

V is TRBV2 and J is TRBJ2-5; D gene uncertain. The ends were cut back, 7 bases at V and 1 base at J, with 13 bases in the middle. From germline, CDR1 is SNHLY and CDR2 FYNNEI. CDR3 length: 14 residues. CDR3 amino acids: CASTSVHSQETQYF. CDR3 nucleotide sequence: TGTGCCAGCACCTCAGTGCACAGCCAAGAGACCCAGTACTTC.

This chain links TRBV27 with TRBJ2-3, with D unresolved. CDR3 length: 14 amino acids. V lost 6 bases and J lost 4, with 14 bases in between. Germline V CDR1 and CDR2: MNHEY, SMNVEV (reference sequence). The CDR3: CASSRFQGPDTQYF. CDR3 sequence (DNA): TGTGCCAGCAGCCGCTTCCAAGGGCCAGATACGCAGTATTTT.

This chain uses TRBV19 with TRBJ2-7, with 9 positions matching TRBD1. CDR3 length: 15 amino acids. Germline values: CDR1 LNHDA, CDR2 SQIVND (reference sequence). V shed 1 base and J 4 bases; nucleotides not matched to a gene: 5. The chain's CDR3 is CASSIGSGTGYEQYF. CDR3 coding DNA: TGTGCCAGTAGTATAGGTTCCGGGACAGGGTACGAGCAGTACTTC.

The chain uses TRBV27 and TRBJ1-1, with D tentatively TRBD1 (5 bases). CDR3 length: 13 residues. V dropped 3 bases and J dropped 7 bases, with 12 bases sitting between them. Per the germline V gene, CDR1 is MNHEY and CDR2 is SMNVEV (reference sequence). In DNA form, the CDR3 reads TGTGCCAGCAGTTTGGGGACGGATGTTGAAGCTTTCTTT. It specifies CASSLGTDVEAFF.

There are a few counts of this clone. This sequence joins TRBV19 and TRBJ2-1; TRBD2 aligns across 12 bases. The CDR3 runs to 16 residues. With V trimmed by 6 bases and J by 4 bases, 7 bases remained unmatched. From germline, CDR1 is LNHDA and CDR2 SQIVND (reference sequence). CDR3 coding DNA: TGTGCCAGTAGGGAGACTAGCGGGGGAATTTACAATGAGCAGTTCTTC. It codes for CASRETSGGIYNEQFF.

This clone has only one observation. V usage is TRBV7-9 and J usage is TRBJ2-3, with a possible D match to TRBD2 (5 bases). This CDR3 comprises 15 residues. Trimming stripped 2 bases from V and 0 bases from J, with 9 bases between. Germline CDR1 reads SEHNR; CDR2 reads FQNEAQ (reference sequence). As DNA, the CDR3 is TGTGCCAGCAGCTTACGTTTAGCGAGCACAGATACGCAGTATTTT. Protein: CASSLRLASTDTQYF.

The CDR3 is CASSPNRGGADTQYF. The CDR3 DNA is TGTGCCAGTAGTCCAAACAGGGGAGGGGCAGATACGCAGTATTTT. V and J are TRBV19 and TRBJ2-3; perhaps D is TRBD1 or TRBD2 (7 bases each). Per germline, CDR1 LNHDA and CDR2 SQIVND (reference sequence). V gave up 5 bases and J gave up 4 bases, with 16 bases separating them. This CDR3 is 15 amino acids long. Filled out from reference TRBV19 and TRBJ2-3, the complete variable domain reads DGGITQSPKYLFRKEGQNVTLSCEQNLNHDAMYWYRQDPGQGLRLIYYSQIVNDFQKGDIAEGYSVSREKKESFPLTVTSAQKNPTAFYLCASSPNRGGADTQYFGPGTRLTVL.

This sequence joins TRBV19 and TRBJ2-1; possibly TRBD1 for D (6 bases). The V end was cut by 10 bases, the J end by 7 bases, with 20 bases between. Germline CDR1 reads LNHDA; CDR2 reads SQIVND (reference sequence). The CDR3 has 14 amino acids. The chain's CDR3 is CATNDRLVLNEQFF. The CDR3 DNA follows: TGTGCCACCAACGACAGGCTTGTTTTGAATGAGCAGTTCTTC. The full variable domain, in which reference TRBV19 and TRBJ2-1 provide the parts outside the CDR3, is DGGITQSPKYLFRKEGQNVTLSCEQNLNHDAMYWYRQDPGQGLRLIYYSQIVNDFQKGDIAEGYSVSREKKESFPLTVTSAQKNPTAFYLCATNDRLVLNEQFFGPGTRLTVL.

In DNA form, the CDR3 reads TGTGCCAGCAGCGGAGCAGGGGGCGCAGCAGGCTACACCTTC. It codes for CASSGAGGAAGYTF. The chain couples TRBV7-2 to TRBJ1-2; 8 nucleotides align to TRBD1. Germline V gene data show CDR1 as SGHTA and CDR2 as FQGNSA. The J segment lost 8 bases and the V segment lost 5 bases, leaving 10 bases of the junction unmatched. The CDR3 has 14 amino acids.

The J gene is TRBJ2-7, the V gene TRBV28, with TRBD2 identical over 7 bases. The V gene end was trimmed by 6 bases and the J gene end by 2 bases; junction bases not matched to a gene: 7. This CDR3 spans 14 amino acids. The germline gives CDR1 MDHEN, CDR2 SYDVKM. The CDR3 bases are TGTGCCAGCAGCGGGGGGACTTTCCCCTACGAGCAGTACTTC. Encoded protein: CASSGGTFPYEQYF. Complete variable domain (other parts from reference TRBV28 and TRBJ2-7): DVKVTQSSRYLVKRTGEKVFLECVQDMDHENMFWYRQDPGLGLRLIYFSYDVKMKEKGDIPEGYSVSREKKERFSLILESASTNQTSMYLCASSGGTFPYEQYFGPGTRLTVT.

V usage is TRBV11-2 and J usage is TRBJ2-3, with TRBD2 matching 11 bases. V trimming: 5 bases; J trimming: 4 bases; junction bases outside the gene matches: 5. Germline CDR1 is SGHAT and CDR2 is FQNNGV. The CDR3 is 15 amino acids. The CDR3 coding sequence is TGTGCCAGCAGCCCGGGGACTAGCGGCTCAGATACGCAGTATTTT. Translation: CASSPGTSGSDTQYF.

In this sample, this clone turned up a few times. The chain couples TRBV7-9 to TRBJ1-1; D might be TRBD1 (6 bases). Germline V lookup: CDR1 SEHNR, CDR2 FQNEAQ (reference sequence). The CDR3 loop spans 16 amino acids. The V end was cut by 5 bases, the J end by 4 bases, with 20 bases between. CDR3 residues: CASSPNHIQGGTEAFF. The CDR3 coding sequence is TGTGCCAGCAGCCCCAATCACATACAGGGTGGCACTGAAGCTTTCTTT. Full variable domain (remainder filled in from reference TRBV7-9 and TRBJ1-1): DTGVSQNPRHKITKRGQNVTFRCDPISEHNRLYWYRQTLGQGPEFLTYFQNEAQLEKSRLLSDRFSAERPKGSFSTLEIQRTEQGDSAMYLCASSPNHIQGGTEAFFGQGTRLTVV.